The 13 T cell receptor beta chains presented below share a single source sample, sequenced in a study of blood T cell repertoires in COVID-19. Libraries were prepared by immunoSEQ multiplex PCR; TCRdb keeps only in-frame clonotypes and omits some of them. This sample yields 150,000 to 200,000 clones, of which around 83% are seen a single time; approximately 1.4% belongs to the top ten. The sequenced sample was peripheral blood. Source of these receptors: a human donor in a cohort sampled during active COVID-19.

CDR3: CASRSGQGMSYEQYF. CDR3 bases: TGTGCCAGCAGAAGCGGACAGGGGATGTCCTACGAGCAGTACTTC. The V call is TRBV28, the J call TRBJ2-7; 9 bases are shared with TRBD1. The length of the CDR3 is 15 residues. Germline loops: CDR1 MDHEN, CDR2 SYDVKM. J gave up 1 base and V 6 bases, and 7 bases lay outside the gene matches.

J is TRBJ1-5 and V is TRBV7-3, with 9 positions matching TRBD1. The CDR3 is 15 residues long. With V trimmed by 5 bases and J by 5 bases, 7 bases remained unmatched. The germline gives CDR1 SGHTA, CDR2 FQGTGA. The CDR3, as DNA: TGTGCCAGCAGCCGGGACAGGGTTTGGGATCAGCCCCAGCATTTT. This codes for CASSRDRVWDQPQHF.

V gene TRBV18 combines with J gene TRBJ1-1; D perhaps matches TRBD1 (6 bases). V was pared by 3 bases and J by 5 bases, with 13 bases between. Germline loops: CDR1 KGHSH, CDR2 LQKENI. The CDR3 contains 14 residues. CDR3 DNA sequence: TGTGCCAGCTCACCTACACAGGGTCGAACTGAAGCTTTCTTT. Residues: CASSPTQGRTEAFF.

This clone was counted between two and nine times. V is TRBV27 and J is TRBJ1-1; D not resolved. V was pared by 3 bases and J by 1 base, with 18 bases between. CDR3 size: 17 residues. Looked up from germline, CDR1 is MNHEY and CDR2 is SMNVEV (reference sequence). CDR3 loop: CASSLLGRAIGNTEAFF. In DNA form, the CDR3 reads TGTGCCAGCAGTTTGTTAGGGCGGGCTATAGGGAACACTGAAGCTTTCTTT.

This sequence joins TRBV9 and TRBJ2-5; 8 nucleotides line up with TRBD2. CDR1 is SGDLS and CDR2 is YYNGEE in the germline V gene. After removal of 4 bases from V and 4 bases from J, the junction contained 6 bases not matched to a gene. There are 14 residues in the CDR3. CDR3 DNA: TGTGCCAGCAGCTCCGGACTAGCTACAGAGACCCAGTACTTC. Encoded protein: CASSSGLATETQYF.

J is TRBJ2-7 and V is TRBV13; TRBD2 aligns across 13 bases. CDR1 and CDR2 (germline): PRHDT, FYEKMQ (reference sequence). V was pared by 5 bases and J by 6 bases, with 7 bases of the junction left unmatched. This CDR3 comprises 15 residues. The CDR3 DNA follows: TGTGCCAGCAGCCAACTAGCGGGAGGGCCGGGCGAGCAGTACTTC. Its protein is CASSQLAGGPGEQYF.

The chain carries TRBV27 and TRBJ1-2; TRBD1 is a possible D gene (6 bases). The CDR3 runs to 15 residues. The ends were cut back, 3 bases at V and 4 bases at J, with 15 bases in the middle. CDR1 MNHEY and CDR2 SMNVEV come from the germline V gene (reference sequence). The CDR3 bases are TGTGCCAGCAGTTTGAAACAGGGAGGGAGCTATGGCTACACCTTC. Protein product: CASSLKQGGSYGYTF.

CDR3 sequence reads: CASSPAPRGTNEQFF. CDR3 bases: TGTGCCAGCTCACCCGCACCCAGGGGTACTAATGAGCAGTTCTTC. The chain employs TRBV18 and TRBJ2-1; perhaps TRBD1 as D (6 bases). Germline-derived CDR1 and CDR2 are KGHSH and LQKENI. Trimming pared 3 bases from V and 7 bases from J, leaving 16 bases between. The CDR3 has 15 residues.

This clone occurred a few times. The rearrangement joins TRBV9 to TRBJ2-7, with 10 bases fitting TRBD1. Germline V gives CDR1 SGDLS, CDR2 YYNGEE. Trimming took 4 bases from V and 2 from J; bases not matched to a gene: 9. This CDR3 comprises 16 residues. CDR3 in amino acids: CASSPLTGTGAYEQYF. The CDR3 DNA reads TGTGCCAGCAGCCCTCTTACCGGGACAGGGGCCTACGAGCAGTACTTC.

This clone was detected a few times. In DNA, the CDR3 is TGTGCCAGCAGGACCGGGGGGACTAGCGGAGAGGCCGTTTACGAGCAGTACTTC. Amino acid sequence: CASRTGGTSGEAVYEQYF. This chain connects TRBV11-2 to TRBJ2-7, with TRBD2 matching over 11 bases. This CDR3 comprises 18 residues. Trimming cost V 6 bases and J 4 bases; bases outside gene matches: 17. CDR1 and CDR2 from the germline V gene are SGHAT and FQNNGV.

The J gene is TRBJ2-7, the V gene TRBV5-1; TRBD1 aligns across 8 bases. CDR3 size: 14 residues. Germline CDR1 SGHRS, CDR2 YFSETQ. V was clipped by 1 base and J by 7 bases; unmatched bases: 7. CDR3 nucleotide sequence: TGCGCCAGCAGCTTGCGGCAGGGGGCGGGGGAGCAGTACTTC. Amino acids: CASSLRQGAGEQYF.

The rearrangement uses TRBV19 and TRBJ2-7, with TRBD1 matching over 9 bases. CDR1 and CDR2 from the germline V gene are LNHDA and SQIVND (reference sequence). The CDR3 is 15 amino acids. The V and J ends lost 3 bases and 1 base, in that order; junction bases with no gene match: 4. The CDR3 nucleotides are TGTGCCAGTAGTATCGTGGGACAGGGATCCTACGAGCAGTACTTC. Its translation is CASSIVGQGSYEQYF. Combining the CDR3 with reference TRBV19 and TRBJ2-7 gives the whole variable domain DGGITQSPKYLFRKEGQNVTLSCEQNLNHDAMYWYRQDPGQGLRLIYYSQIVNDFQKGDIAEGYSVSREKKESFPLTVTSAQKNPTAFYLCASSIVGQGSYEQYFGPGTRLTVT.

CDR3 protein: CAISESTTLNTEAFF. CDR3 sequence (DNA): TGTGCCATCAGTGAATCGACAACCTTGAACACTGAAGCTTTCTTT. The V call is TRBV10-3, the J call TRBJ1-1; D call uncertain. There are 15 residues in the CDR3. The V gene's germline CDR1 is ENHRY and CDR2 SYGVKD. The V end was cut by 3 bases, the J end by 0 bases, with 11 bases between.